The 10 T cell receptor beta chains below were found in one sample sequenced in a study of blood T cell repertoires in COVID-19. Only in-frame clones appear in the TCRdb table, and some are missing; sequencing was by immunoSEQ multiplex PCR. Of some 290,000 clones in the sample, 80% to 85% were seen once. Sequencing was performed on peripheral blood. The receptor set was obtained from a woman aged 55-70 years with active or convalescent COVID-19.

The V call is TRBV10-3, the J call TRBJ1-5, with D possibly TRBD1 on 6 matching bases. Germline V gene sequence: CDR1 ENHRY, CDR2 SYGVKD. CDR3 length equals 15 residues. The V end lost 6 bases, the J end lost 3 bases, and 15 bases lay between the germline ends. CDR3 protein: CAISVLGQLNQPQHF. CDR3 in DNA: TGTGCCATCAGCGTATTGGGACAACTCAATCAGCCCCAGCATTTT.

The chain uses TRBV28 and TRBJ2-7, with D perhaps matching TRBD2 (6 bases). CDR3 length: 11 amino acids. Germline V gives CDR1 MDHEN, CDR2 SYDVKM. The V and J ends lost 4 bases and 6 bases respectively, with 7 bases between them. CDR3: CASSWRGEQYF. DNA for the CDR3: TGTGCCAGCAGTTGGCGGGGCGAGCAGTACTTC.

This clone appeared a few times. The gene calls are TRBV6-1 and TRBJ2-2; no reliable D call. V gave up 2 bases and J gave up 4 bases, with 5 bases separating them. The CDR3 totals 13 residues. CDR1 and CDR2 (germline): MNHNS, SASEGT. In DNA, the CDR3 is TGTGCCAGCAGTGAATCCTTCACCGGGGAGCTGTTTTTT. Protein: CASSESFTGELFF.

V and J are TRBV5-1 and TRBJ1-1; no firm D call. V was shortened by 4 bases and J by 5 bases, with 12 bases between the two germline ends. Germline assignment: CDR1 SGHRS and CDR2 YFSETQ. CDR3 length: 13 amino acids. The CDR3 reads CASSPVGGTEAFF. The DNA for the CDR3 is TGCGCCAGCAGCCCAGTAGGAGGTACTGAAGCTTTCTTT.

The V call is TRBV24-1, the J call TRBJ2-1; 7 nucleotides line up with TRBD2. V gave up 0 bases and J gave up 7 bases; unmatched junction bases: 5. Germline CDR1 is KGHDR and CDR2 is SFDVKD. The CDR3 runs 15 residues. The CDR3 sequence is CATSDLNGGRNEQFF. CDR3 nucleotide sequence: TGTGCCACCAGTGATTTGAACGGGGGGAGGAATGAGCAGTTCTTC.

The V gene is TRBV7-3, the J gene TRBJ1-1, with D possibly matching TRBD1 (5 bases). In germline, CDR1 is SGHTA, CDR2 FQGTGA. The CDR3 is 15 residues long. V was clipped by 4 bases and J by 1 base, with 13 bases between them. The CDR3 DNA follows: TGTGCCAGCAGCTATGGGGGACTGGGGAACACTGAAGCTTTCTTT. Translation: CASSYGGLGNTEAFF.

The J gene is TRBJ2-5, the V gene TRBV11-3, with D possibly TRBD1 on 6 matching bases. The CDR3 is made up of 13 amino acids. Germline values: CDR1 SGHNT, CDR2 YENEEA. V was shortened by 3 bases and J by 2 bases, with 7 bases between the two germline ends. DNA for the CDR3: TGTGCCAGCAGCTTTACAGGGCAAGAGACCCAGTACTTC. This sequence encodes CASSFTGQETQYF.

The chain couples TRBV5-1 to TRBJ2-5; tentative D call: TRBD2 (7 bases). Looked up from germline, CDR1 is SGHRS and CDR2 is YFSETQ. The CDR3 sequence is 15 residues long. Between the trimmed V and J ends, which lost 5 bases and 4 bases, there was a span of 18 bases. The CDR3 reads CASSRPGLGGETQYF. The CDR3 DNA reads TGCGCCAGCAGTCGTCCCGGACTAGGGGGAGAGACCCAGTACTTC.

The chain employs TRBV5-8 and TRBJ1-3, with no clear D. CDR1 and CDR2 from the germline V gene are SGHTS and YDEGEE. V was trimmed by 2 bases and J by 2 bases, leaving 5 bases between them. This CDR3 is built from 13 residues. DNA of the CDR3: TGTGCCAGCAGCTTTGGAGCTGGAAACACCATATATTTT. This sequence encodes CASSFGAGNTIYF.

This rearrangement joins TRBV7-2 to TRBJ2-5; 10 bases line up with TRBD2. V lost 2 bases, J lost 1 base, and 4 bases stayed unmatched. Germline CDR1 and CDR2: SGHTA and FQGNSA. The CDR3 spans 16 residues. The CDR3 region is CASSLLSGGAQETQYF. In DNA, the CDR3 is TGTGCCAGCAGCTTATTGAGCGGGGGGGCCCAAGAGACCCAGTACTTC.